This TCR beta chain originates from a study of blood T cell repertoires in COVID-19. Study details: PBMCs, B-cell-depleted T cells, or T cells were the source of the cDNA or gDNA that made up the material.

Seattle participants joined during active infection and were tracked over time. CDR1 and CDR2 (germline): LNHDA, SQIVND (reference sequence). V dropped 5 bases and J dropped 5; count of bases not matched to a gene: 6. The CDR3 runs 14 residues. This clone was picked up many times. Authors' analysis steps: Scientists estimated how many nucleated cells there were by amplifying reference gene primers. Clones were sequenced by immunoSEQ multiplex PCR, and TCRdb holds only the in-frame ones, with some missing. V and J calls and clone size are given by that table; D and trimming were obtained from the DNA. The table lists about 150,000 clones, roughly 84% of them singletons.

The TCR comes from a woman aged 60-70 years with COVID-19, enrolled during active disease. The chain uses TRBV19 and TRBJ1-2; 9 positions match TRBD1. Material: peripheral blood. CDR3 sequence: CASSYGTGSYGYTF. In nucleotides, the CDR3 is TGTGCCAGTAGTTATGGGACAGGGTCGTATGGCTACACCTTC.